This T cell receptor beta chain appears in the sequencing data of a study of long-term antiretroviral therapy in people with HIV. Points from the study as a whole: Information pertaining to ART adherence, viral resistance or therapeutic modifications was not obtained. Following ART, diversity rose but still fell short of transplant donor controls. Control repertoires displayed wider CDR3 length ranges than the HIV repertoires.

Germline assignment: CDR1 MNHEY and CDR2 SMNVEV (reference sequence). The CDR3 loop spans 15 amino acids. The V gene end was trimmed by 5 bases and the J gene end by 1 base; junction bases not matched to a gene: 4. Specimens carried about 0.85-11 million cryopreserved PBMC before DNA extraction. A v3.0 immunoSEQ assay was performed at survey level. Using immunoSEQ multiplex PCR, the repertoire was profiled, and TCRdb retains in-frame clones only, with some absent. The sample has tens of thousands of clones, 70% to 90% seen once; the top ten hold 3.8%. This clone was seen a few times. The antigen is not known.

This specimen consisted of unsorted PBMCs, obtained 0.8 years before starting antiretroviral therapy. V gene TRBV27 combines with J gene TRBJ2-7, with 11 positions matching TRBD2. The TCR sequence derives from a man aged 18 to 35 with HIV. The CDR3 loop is CASSIGTSGSYEQYF. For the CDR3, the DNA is TGTGCCAGCAGTATCGGGACTAGCGGATCCTACGAGCAGTACTTC.